This is a list of T cell receptor beta chains from one sample in a study of blood T cell repertoires in COVID-19. Profiled with immunoSEQ multiplex PCR; TCRdb holds only in-frame clones, not every one. This table holds 140,000 to 150,000 clones, around 89% found once. Sample: PBMCs or T cells enriched from blood (not recorded which). All receptors come from a woman aged 25 to 39 with acute COVID-19. Each CDR3 is given with its conserved first and last residue. Each record gives: D gene, clone size, V gene, J gene, CDR3 DNA, CDR3 protein. The D gene is left open where the match is weak. For some rows the clone size is stated as once, few or many, or as a class when expanded; others skip it.

TRBD2,.,TRBV4-3,TRBJ2-7,TGCGCCAGCAGCCAAGCCGCTAGCGGATCCTACGAGCAGTACTTC,CASSQAASGSYEQYF
TRBD1,.,TRBV9,TRBJ1-6,TGTGCCAGCAGCTCACAGGGGAGTAATTCACCCCTCCACTTT,CASSSQGSNSPLHF
TRBD1,.,TRBV28,TRBJ1-4,TGTGCCAGCAGTTTTGACAGGGGAGTAACTAATGAAAAACTGTTTTTT,CASSFDRGVTNEKLFF
TRBD1,.,TRBV28,TRBJ2-7,TGTGCCAGCAGGCGGACAGGGAGCTCCTACGAGCAGTACTTC,CASRRTGSSYEQYF
.,.,TRBV30,TRBJ1-6,TGTGCCTGGAGGCCTGCGTATAATTCACCCCTCCACTTT,CAWRPAYNSPLHF
TRBD1,.,TRBV15,TRBJ1-4,TGTGCCACCAGCCGAGGACAGGCAACTAATGAAAAACTGTTTTTT,CATSRGQATNEKLFF
TRBD1,once,TRBV5-1,TRBJ2-3,TGCGCCAGCAGCTTGGGGGGACAGGGCGCAGATACGCAGTATTTT,CASSLGGQGADTQYF
TRBD1,.,TRBV11-2,TRBJ2-7,TGTGCCAGCAGATCTTTCCGGGACAGGACCCTCGGGCAGTACTTC,CASRSFRDRTLGQYF
.,.,TRBV5-6,TRBJ2-6,TGTGCCAGCAGCTTGGGGGCGGGGTCTGGGGCCAACGTCCTGACTTTC,CASSLGAGSGANVLTF
.,.,TRBV5-1,TRBJ2-1,TGCGCCAGCAGCTTGCCGGGAGCCTACAATGAGCAGTTCTTC,CASSLPGAYNEQFF
.,.,TRBV28,TRBJ1-1,TGTGCCAGCAGTTACAGGGAGACTGAAGCTTTCTTT,CASSYRETEAFF
.,.,TRBV10-2,TRBJ1-2,TGCGCCAGCAGTCCCCTGACGGGGTACTATGGCTACACCTTC,CASSPLTGYYGYTF
TRBD2,.,TRBV7-2,TRBJ2-3,TGTGCCAGCAGCTTAGAGTTTACTAGCGCCAGCACAGATACGCAGTATTTT,CASSLEFTSASTDTQYF
TRBD1,.,TRBV25-1,TRBJ1-4,TGTGCCAGCAGTGACAGGGGGCGAGAGGATAATAATGAAAAACTGTTTTTT,CASSDRGREDNNEKLFF
TRBD1,.,TRBV28,TRBJ2-7,TGTGCCAGCAGTTTAACAGGGGCCTACGAGCAGTACTTC,CASSLTGAYEQYF
.,.,TRBV3-1/TRBV3-2,TRBJ1-1,TGTGCCAGCAGCCAAGATCTTCCGAACACTGAAGCTTTCTTT,CASSQDLPNTEAFF
TRBD1,.,TRBV4-3,TRBJ2-1,TGCGCCAGCAGCCAAGAACTACGGGACAGGGGAATCCATGAGCAGTTCTTC,CASSQELRDRGIHEQFF
TRBD1,few,TRBV7-9,TRBJ1-1,TGTGCCAGCAGCTGGCAGGGGGCGATGAGCACTGAAGCTTTCTTT,CASSWQGAMSTEAFF
.,.,TRBV12-5,TRBJ1-3,TGTGCTAGTGGTTTATACCCTGAGAGCTCCGGAAACACCATATATTTT,CASGLYPESSGNTIYF
.,.,TRBV18,TRBJ1-5,TGTGCCAGCTCACCAGTGGCAGGTGATCAGCCCCAGCATTTT,CASSPVAGDQPQHF
TRBD1,.,TRBV10-2,TRBJ1-6,TGCGCCAGTTGGGACAGGGCTAATTCACCCCTCCACTTT,CASWDRANSPLHF
.,.,TRBV21-1,TRBJ1-5,TGTGCCAGCAGCAAAGTGAGGCAGCCCCAGCATTTT,CASSKVRQPQHF
TRBD1,many,TRBV2,TRBJ1-5,TGTGCCAGCAGTGAAGGGACAGGCGGGCCCCAGCATTTT,CASSEGTGGPQHF
.,.,TRBV6-2/TRBV6-3,TRBJ1-5,TGTGCCAGCAGTTACTTTAGCAGGGCCGGCAATCAGCCCCAGCATTTT,CASSYFSRAGNQPQHF
TRBD1,.,TRBV5-4,TRBJ1-5,TGTGCCAGCAGTACGGACAGGGGACTCAATCAGCCCCAGCATTTT,CASSTDRGLNQPQHF
.,.,TRBV28,TRBJ1-4,TGTGCCAGCAGTTTAAACGCAGAATCAACTAATGAAAAACTGTTTTTT,CASSLNAESTNEKLFF
TRBD1,.,TRBV30,TRBJ1-1,TGTGCCTGGACGGAGACAGGGGAAACTGAAGCTTTCTTT,CAWTETGETEAFF
.,.,TRBV2,TRBJ2-4,TGTGCCAGCAGGAGCAGCGGGAACATTCAGTACTTC,CASRSSGNIQYF
.,medium-sized,TRBV25-1,TRBJ2-7,TGTGCCAGCAGTGAACAGGGCTACGAGCAGTACTTC,CASSEQGYEQYF
.,.,TRBV27,TRBJ2-3,TGTGCCAGCAGTCCTCACCTAGAGGCCCTAGATACGCAGTATTTT,CASSPHLEALDTQYF
TRBD1,once,TRBV18,TRBJ1-5,TGTGCCAGCTCCCTCGGGACAGGGGATGCTCAGCCCCAGCATTTT,CASSLGTGDAQPQHF
.,.,TRBV27,TRBJ2-5,TGTGCCAGCAGTTTTCAGGGAAGCCAAGAGACCCAGTACTTC,CASSFQGSQETQYF
TRBD1,.,TRBV5-4,TRBJ1-4,TGTGCCAGCAGCCCCTCGAGGGCAGGGGGCGGTGAAAAACTGTTTTTT,CASSPSRAGGGEKLFF